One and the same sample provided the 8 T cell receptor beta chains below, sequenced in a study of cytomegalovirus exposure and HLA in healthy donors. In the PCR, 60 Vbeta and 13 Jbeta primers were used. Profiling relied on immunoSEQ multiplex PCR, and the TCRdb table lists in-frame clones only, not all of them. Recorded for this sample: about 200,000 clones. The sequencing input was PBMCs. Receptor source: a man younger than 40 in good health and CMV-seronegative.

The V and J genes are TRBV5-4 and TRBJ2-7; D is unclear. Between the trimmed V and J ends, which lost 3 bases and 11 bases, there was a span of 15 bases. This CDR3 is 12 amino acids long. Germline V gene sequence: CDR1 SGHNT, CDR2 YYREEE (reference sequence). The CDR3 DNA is TGTGCCAGCAGCTCGGAAATCAAAAGCGAGTACTTC. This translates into CASSSEIKSEYF.

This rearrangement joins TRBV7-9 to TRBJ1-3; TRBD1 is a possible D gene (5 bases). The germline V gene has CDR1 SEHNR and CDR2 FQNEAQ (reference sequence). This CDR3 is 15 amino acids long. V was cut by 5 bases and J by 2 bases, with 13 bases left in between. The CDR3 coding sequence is TGTGCCAGCAGCCCGAAGGGGTCGACTGGAAACACCATATATTTT. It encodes CASSPKGSTGNTIYF.

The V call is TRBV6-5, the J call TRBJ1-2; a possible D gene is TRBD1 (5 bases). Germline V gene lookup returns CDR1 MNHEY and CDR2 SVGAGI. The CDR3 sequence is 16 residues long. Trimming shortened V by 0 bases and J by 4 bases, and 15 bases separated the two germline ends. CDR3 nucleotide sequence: TGTGCCAGCAGTTACTCGACAAGGGGTCGCAGCTATGGCTACACCTTC. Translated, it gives CASSYSTRGRSYGYTF.

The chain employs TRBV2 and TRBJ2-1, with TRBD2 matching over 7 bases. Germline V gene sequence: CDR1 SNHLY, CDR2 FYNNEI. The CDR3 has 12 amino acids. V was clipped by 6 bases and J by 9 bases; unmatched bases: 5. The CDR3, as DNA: TGTGCCAGCAGCCCGGGAGGTACTGAGCAGTTCTTC. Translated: CASSPGGTEQFF.

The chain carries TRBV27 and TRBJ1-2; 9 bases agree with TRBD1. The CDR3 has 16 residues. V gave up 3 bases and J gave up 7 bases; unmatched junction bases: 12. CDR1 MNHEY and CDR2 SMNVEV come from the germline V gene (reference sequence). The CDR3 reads CASSLLTTGGAAGYTF. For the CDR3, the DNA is TGTGCCAGCAGTTTGCTCACCACAGGGGGCGCAGCTGGCTACACCTTC.

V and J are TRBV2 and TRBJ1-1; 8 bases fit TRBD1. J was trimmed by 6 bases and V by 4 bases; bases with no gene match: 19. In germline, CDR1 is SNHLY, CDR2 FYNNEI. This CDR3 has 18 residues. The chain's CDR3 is CASSGWRTGRGNSPEAFF. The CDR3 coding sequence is TGTGCCAGCAGTGGTTGGCGGACAGGGCGTGGTAATTCCCCTGAAGCTTTCTTT.

In nucleotides, the CDR3 is TGTGCCAGCAGTACGACAGGGAGCTCTGAAGCTTTCTTT. This translates into CASSTTGSSEAFF. The V gene is TRBV27, the J gene TRBJ1-1; 7 bases align to TRBD1. Germline CDR1 and CDR2: MNHEY and SMNVEV (reference sequence). V shed 5 bases and J 6 bases; nucleotides not matched to a gene: 6. The CDR3 covers 13 residues.

In nucleotides, the CDR3 is TGTGCCAGCAGTGACACCCCCCTCACCAGATACAACGAGCAGTACTTC. Translation: CASSDTPLTRYNEQYF. The chain links TRBV6-1 to TRBJ2-7; D remains unclear. This CDR3 has 16 amino acids. Germline V gene sequence: CDR1 MNHNS, CDR2 SASEGT. Trimming cost V 3 bases and J 5 bases, with 20 bases left between them.